Each of the 4 T cell receptor beta chains below was sequenced from the same sample in a study of HIV-infected patients and healthy controls (dated by TCRdb to about 2014). Library preparation employed 5' RACE. TCRdb names Illumina MiSeq as the instrument used. About 500 ng RNA was reverse transcribed with SuperScript III using primers against the alpha and beta constant regions. Separate alpha and beta chain libraries were made by chain-specific third strand synthesis with multiplexing indices. The raw public data were reprocessed by TCRdb itself: fastp quality trimming at Q25, MiXCR clonotype calling, in-frame beta chains only. Each CDR3 protein gets just one entry, which takes the most common genes and DNA from the rows behind it. The sample data list about 10,000 distinct CDR3 sequences, and under 8.5% of these were observed just once. 3.5% of the sample is held by the ten biggest clonotypes. Whole blood was used without cell fractionation, so all unsorted peripheral T cells were reflected in the repertoire.

The source material was blood. The origin of the receptors is an adult in good health.

Relative to its sample, this clonotype is medium-sized (0.01 to 0.1%). This rearrangement joins TRBV11-2 to TRBJ1-5; 8 bases match TRBD1. The V segment lost 4 bases and the J segment 5 bases; nucleotides outside the gene matches: 7. CDR3 length: 15 amino acids. The germline CDR1 and CDR2 sequences are SGHAT and FQNNGV. The CDR3 region is CASSSGQGKDQPQHF. Here the CDR3 DNA reads TGTGCCAGCAGCTCCGGACAGGGAAAAGATCAGCCCCAGCATTTT.

The chain recombines TRBV29-1 with TRBJ1-4; no firm D call. This CDR3 contains 13 residues. Germline CDR1 is SQVTM and CDR2 is ANQGSEA. Trimming left V 4 bases short and J 7 bases short, with 13 bases between. Here the CDR3 reads CSVGSGVGEKLFF. The DNA for the CDR3 is TGCAGCGTTGGGAGCGGGGTTGGTGAAAAACTGTTTTTT.

J is TRBJ1-1 and V is TRBV10-3; 11 nucleotides line up with TRBD1. The junction had 9 bases not matched to a gene; V was cut back by 2 bases and J by 1 base. Germline V gene lookup returns CDR1 ENHRY and CDR2 SYGVKD. The CDR3 length is 18 residues. CDR3: CAISEMGQGVTKNTEAFF. CDR3 in DNA: TGTGCCATCAGTGAGATGGGACAGGGGGTCACTAAGAACACTGAAGCTTTCTTT.

This clonotype was picked up many times. In nucleotides, the CDR3 is TGTGCCAGCAGCTTAGCTACAGGGACCGCTGAAGCTTTCTTT. Its protein product is CASSLATGTAEAFF. This sequence joins TRBV7-9 and TRBJ1-1; a possible D gene is TRBD1 (6 bases). CDR3 length: 14 amino acids. Germline CDR1 reads SEHNR; CDR2 reads FQNEAQ (reference sequence). The V end lost 0 bases, the J end lost 6 bases, and 11 bases lay between the germline ends.